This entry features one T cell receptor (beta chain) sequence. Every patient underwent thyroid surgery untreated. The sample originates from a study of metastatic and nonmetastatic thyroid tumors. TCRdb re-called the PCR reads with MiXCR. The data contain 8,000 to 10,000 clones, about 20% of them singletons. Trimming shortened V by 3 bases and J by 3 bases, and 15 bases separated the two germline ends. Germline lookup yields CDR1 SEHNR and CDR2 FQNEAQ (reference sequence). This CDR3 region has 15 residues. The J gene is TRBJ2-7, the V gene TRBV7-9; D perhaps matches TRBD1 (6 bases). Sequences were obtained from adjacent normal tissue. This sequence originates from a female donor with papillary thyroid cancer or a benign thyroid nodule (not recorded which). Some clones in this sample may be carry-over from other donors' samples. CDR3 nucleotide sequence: TGTGCCAGCAGCTTGGGACACGGAGTGGACTACGAGCAGTACTTC. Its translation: CASSLGHGVDYEQYF. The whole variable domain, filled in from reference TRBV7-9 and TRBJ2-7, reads DTGVSQNPRHKITKRGQNVTFRCDPISEHNRLYWYRQTLGQGPEFLTYFQNEAQLEKSRLLSDRFSAERPKGSFSTLEIQRTEQGDSAMYLCASSLGHGVDYEQYFGPGTRLTVT.